A selection of T cell receptor beta chains follows, all from one sample in a study of cytomegalovirus exposure and HLA in healthy donors. Using immunoSEQ multiplex PCR, the repertoire was profiled, and TCRdb retains in-frame clones only, with some absent. The data show 140,000 or so clones, around 72% seen once. Specimen: PBMCs. Every receptor here comes from a man aged 35 to 55 in good health and CMV-seronegative. Both conserved end residues are part of each CDR3. D genes are given only for firm matches. Clone size is given for some rows only: seen once, a few or many times, or a class if the clone is expanded.

j_gene | d_gene | abundance | v_gene | CDR3aa | CDR3nt
TRBJ2-3 | TRBD2 | - | TRBV9 | CASSVARELAGGDTDTQYF | TGTGCCAGCAGCGTAGCCAGGGAACTAGCGGGAGGTGACACAGATACGCAGTATTTT
TRBJ2-1 | - | - | TRBV27 | CASSLSRSSYNEQFF | TGTGCCAGCAGTTTATCCCGGAGCTCCTACAATGAGCAGTTCTTC
TRBJ2-7 | - | - | TRBV4-3 | CASSQDRAGSYEQYF | TGCGCCAGCAGCCAAGATAGGGCAGGGTCCTACGAGCAGTACTTC
TRBJ2-7 | - | - | TRBV28 | CASTPPRRAYEQYF | TGTGCCAGCACCCCACCGAGACGGGCCTACGAGCAGTACTTC
TRBJ2-7 | - | - | TRBV5-6 | CASSLGTPCEQYF | TGTGCCAGCAGCTTGGGGACTCCATGTGAGCAGTACTTC
TRBJ1-4 | TRBD1 | - | TRBV6-6 | CASSHPGTGNEKLFF | TGTGCCAGCAGCCACCCCGGGACAGGGAATGAAAAACTGTTTTTT
TRBJ1-2 | - | - | TRBV28 | CASRPPLGGGSYGYTF | TGTGCCAGCAGGCCCCCTTTGGGGGGGGGTAGCTATGGCTACACCTTC
TRBJ1-1 | - | - | TRBV6-1 | CASSDAGRKNTEAFF | TGTGCCAGCAGTGACGCCGGGAGAAAGAACACTGAAGCTTTCTTT
TRBJ2-7 | - | - | TRBV6-6 | CASSYSSSGGHEQYF | TGTGCCAGCAGTTACTCGAGTAGCGGAGGGCACGAGCAGTACTTC
TRBJ1-1 | - | - | TRBV18 | CASSAGSNLNTEAFF | TGTGCCAGCTCAGCCGGGAGCAATTTGAACACTGAAGCTTTCTTT
TRBJ2-3 | - | - | TRBV5-1 | CASSFEGDTQYF | TGCGCCAGCAGCTTCGAGGGAGATACGCAGTATTTT
TRBJ2-7 | TRBD1 | - | TRBV28 | CASQGQGHHEQYF | TGTGCCAGTCAGGGACAGGGTCATCATGAGCAGTACTTC
TRBJ2-3 | - | - | TRBV5-1 | CASRSGPSTDTQYF | TGCGCCAGCAGAAGCGGCCCTAGCACAGATACGCAGTATTTT
TRBJ2-1 | TRBD2 | - | TRBV7-2 | CASSLATSGRGREQFF | TGTGCCAGCAGCTTGGCGACTAGCGGGCGGGGGAGGGAGCAGTTCTTC
TRBJ1-1 | - | - | TRBV5-1 | CASSWGVNPGRAFF | TGCGCCAGCAGCTGGGGGGTAAATCCAGGGAGAGCTTTCTTT
TRBJ1-2 | - | - | TRBV19 | CASQENYGYTF | TGTGCCAGCCAGGAAAACTATGGCTACACCTTC
TRBJ2-7 | TRBD1 | - | TRBV5-6 | CASSLWDRSYEQYF | TGTGCCAGCAGCTTGTGGGACAGATCCTACGAGCAGTACTTC
TRBJ2-1 | TRBD2 | - | TRBV7-2 | CASSPSGTSGFRGQFF | TGTGCCAGCAGCCCATCCGGGACTAGCGGGTTCCGGGGGCAGTTCTTC
TRBJ2-1 | TRBD2 | few | TRBV5-4 | CASSLGGGGAGWNEQFF | TGTGCCAGCAGCTTGGGGGGCGGGGGGGCCGGCTGGAATGAGCAGTTCTTC
TRBJ2-2 | TRBD2 | - | TRBV6-4 | CASSAASGSNTGELFF | TGTGCCAGCAGTGCGGCTAGCGGGTCGAACACCGGGGAGCTGTTTTTT
TRBJ1-3 | - | - | TRBV25-1 | CASSEYPHSGNTIYF | TGTGCCAGCAGTGAATATCCGCACAGTGGGAACACCATATATTTT
TRBJ1-5 | - | - | TRBV15 | CATSQARGNQPQHF | TGTGCCACCAGCCAGGCCAGAGGCAATCAGCCCCAGCATTTT
TRBJ1-6 | - | - | TRBV27 | CASSFGLYNSPLHF | TGTGCCAGCAGTTTCGGTCTTTATAATTCACCCCTCCACTTT
TRBJ2-2 | TRBD1 | few | TRBV28 | CASTHGDREAGELFF | TGTGCCAGCACCCACGGGGACAGGGAGGCCGGGGAGCTGTTTTTT
TRBJ1-3 | - | - | TRBV6-5 | CASSTDSGNTIYF | TGTGCCAGCAGTACAGACTCTGGAAACACCATATATTTT
TRBJ2-1 | - | - | TRBV7-3 | CASSLTFVAEQFF | TGTGCCAGCAGCTTAACATTTGTGGCTGAGCAGTTCTTC
TRBJ2-1 | - | - | TRBV5-1 | CASSLVKGGNEQFF | TGCGCCAGCAGCTTGGTCAAGGGGGGGAATGAGCAGTTCTTC
TRBJ2-1 | TRBD2 | - | TRBV28 | CASSLVAGGYNEQFF | TGTGCCAGCAGTTTAGTCGCGGGAGGGTACAATGAGCAGTTCTTC
TRBJ1-4 | - | - | TRBV2 | CASSEFRDEKLFF | TGTGCCAGCAGTGAATTCCGGGATGAAAAACTGTTTTTT
TRBJ2-7 | - | - | TRBV5-1 | CASSFRGGYEQYF | TGCGCCAGCAGCTTCAGAGGGGGCTACGAGCAGTACTTC
TRBJ2-5 | - | once | TRBV5-1 | CASSLGGRETQYF | TGCGCCAGCAGCTTGGGGGGCAGGGAGACCCAGTACTTC
TRBJ1-5 | - | - | TRBV5-1 | CASSLEGGQPQHF | TGCGCCAGCAGCTTAGAGGGAGGTCAGCCCCAGCATTTT
TRBJ1-5 | TRBD1 | - | TRBV19 | CASSTTGDQPQHF | TGTGCCAGTAGCACGACAGGGGACCAGCCCCAGCATTTT
TRBJ2-7 | TRBD1 | - | TRBV27 | CASSYLRGNLYEQYF | TGTGCCAGCAGCTATCTCAGGGGGAACCTCTACGAGCAGTACTTC
TRBJ2-3 | - | - | TRBV5-6 | CASSLRWEQTDTQYF | TGTGCCAGCAGCTTACGTTGGGAGCAAACAGATACGCAGTATTTT
TRBJ1-2 | - | - | TRBV5-6 | CASSFQRGLGGYTF | TGTGCCAGCAGCTTTCAAAGAGGGCTCGGTGGCTACACCTTC
TRBJ2-6 | - | - | TRBV5-6 | CASSYGGSGANVLTF | TGTGCCAGCAGCTATGGGGGGTCTGGGGCCAACGTCCTGACTTTC
TRBJ1-6 | - | - | TRBV6-5 | CASSYRGYNSPLHF | TGTGCCAGCAGTTACAGGGGGTATAATTCACCCCTCCACTTT
TRBJ2-1 | TRBD2 | - | TRBV4-1 | CASSQDPAGADNEQFF | TGCGCCAGCAGCCAAGACCCAGCGGGGGCCGACAATGAGCAGTTCTTC
TRBJ2-2 | TRBD2 | few | TRBV5-6 | CASSFGLAGLTGELFF | TGTGCCAGCAGCTTCGGACTAGCGGGCCTCACCGGGGAGCTGTTTTTT
TRBJ1-1 | TRBD1 | - | TRBV5-1 | CASTSKRGQGSRNTEAFF | TGCGCCAGCACCTCTAAGCGAGGACAGGGGTCGAGGAACACTGAAGCTTTCTTT